Listed here are 24 T cell receptor beta chains from one sample, sequenced in a study of blood T cell repertoires in COVID-19. Sequenced by immunoSEQ multiplex PCR; TCRdb stores in-frame clones only, minus some. The profile shows 120,000 or so clones, roughly 80% of them singletons. Sequences were obtained from peripheral blood. The receptors stem from a man aged 70 or older with acute or convalescent COVID-19.

This clone was recorded only once. This rearrangement joins TRBV2 to TRBJ1-6, with TRBD1 identical over 8 bases. The V and J ends lost 7 bases and 7 bases, in that order; junction bases with no gene match: 6. The CDR3 covers 14 residues. Germline values: CDR1 SNHLY, CDR2 FYNNEI. CDR3 bases: TGTGCCAGCACCGGACAGGGCGGGAATTCACCCCTCCACTTT. This sequence encodes CASTGQGGNSPLHF.

J is TRBJ1-1 and V is TRBV2, with 8 bases matching TRBD1. This CDR3 comprises 12 residues. Germline V gene lookup returns CDR1 SNHLY and CDR2 FYNNEI. Trimming took 9 bases from V and 4 from J; bases not matched to a gene: 4. CDR3 bases: TGTGCCAGTTCAGGACAGGGCACTGAAGCTTTCTTT. The encoded protein is CASSGQGTEAFF.

This rearrangement joins TRBV28 to TRBJ1-1, with D possibly being TRBD1 (5 bases). This CDR3 has 11 residues. CDR1 and CDR2 (germline): MDHEN, SYDVKM. V lost 7 bases and J 8 bases, leaving 11 bases between the germline ends. CDR3 region: CASNRYREAFF. DNA for the CDR3: TGTGCCAGCAATCGGTACAGGGAAGCTTTCTTT.

This clone was seen only once. This chain links TRBV9 with TRBJ1-5; D not resolved. Germline V lookup: CDR1 SGDLS, CDR2 YYNGEE. The CDR3 runs 14 residues. Trimming took off 4 bases at V and 7 bases at J, with 15 bases between the two ends. The CDR3 DNA reads as TGTGCCAGCAGCCCAGGCGGGTTCGGGCAGCCCCAGCATTTT. Translated: CASSPGGFGQPQHF. The full variable domain, completed using reference TRBV9 and TRBJ1-5, is DSGVTQTPKHLITATGQRVTLRCSPRSGDLSVYWYQQSLDQGLQFLIQYYNGEERAKGNILERFSAQQFPDLHSELNLSSLELGDSALYFCASSPGGFGQPQHFGDGTRLSIL.

This clone was observed a single time. At the DNA level, this CDR3 is encoded by other sequences in the same sample as well. The CDR3 region has the DNA TGTGCCAGCAGTACAGGGCTCACTGAAGCTTTCTTT. This gives the protein CASSTGLTEAFF. The chain combines TRBV28 with TRBJ1-1; D might be TRBD1 (6 bases). With 5 bases removed from V and 4 bases from J, the gap between germline ends came to 8 bases. Germline V gives CDR1 MDHEN, CDR2 SYDVKM. This CDR3 comprises 12 residues.

V is TRBV10-3 and J is TRBJ1-2, with D tentatively TRBD1 (5 bases). The CDR3 extends over 13 amino acids. The germline gives CDR1 ENHRY, CDR2 SYGVKD. V dropped 6 bases and J dropped 5 bases, with 13 bases sitting between them. The CDR3 loop reads CAISLRVEYGYTF. CDR3 sequence (DNA): TGTGCCATCAGCCTCAGGGTGGAATATGGCTACACCTTC.

The rearrangement links TRBV7-9 to TRBJ2-1; TRBD2 is a possible D gene (5 bases). This CDR3 has 14 amino acids. Trimming left V 7 bases short and J 2 bases short, with 12 bases between. In germline, CDR1 is SEHNR, CDR2 FQNEAQ (reference sequence). The CDR3 DNA follows: TGTGCCAGCACCCCGCGGGTGGCCTACAATGAGCAGTTCTTC. Protein product: CASTPRVAYNEQFF.

The V and J genes are TRBV5-1 and TRBJ2-2, with D perhaps TRBD2 (6 bases). V lost 4 bases to trimming and J lost 4 bases, with 17 bases between them. The CDR3 is 16 amino acids. CDR1 and CDR2 (germline): SGHRS, YFSETQ. CDR3 protein: CASSPRAGPVTGELFF. DNA for the CDR3: TGCGCCAGCAGCCCCCGGGCGGGACCCGTCACCGGGGAGCTGTTTTTT.

The chain combines TRBV6-5 with TRBJ1-6; no clear D gene. Germline lookup yields CDR1 MNHEY and CDR2 SVGAGI. Trimming took off 2 bases at V and 13 bases at J, with 15 bases between the two ends. The CDR3 extends over 14 amino acids. CDR3 loop: CASSYDGNSNPLHF. The CDR3 DNA reads TGTGCCAGCAGTTACGACGGGAATTCAAACCCCCTCCACTTT.

The genes are TRBV28 and TRBJ2-1; D gene uncertain. This CDR3 contains 13 residues. Between the trimmed V and J ends, which lost 3 bases and 1 base, there was a span of 4 bases. Germline lookup yields CDR1 MDHEN and CDR2 SYDVKM. The CDR3 DNA follows: TGTGCCAGCAGTTTCATGTCCTACAATGAGCAGTTCTTC. Translated, it gives CASSFMSYNEQFF.

The rearrangement joins TRBV11-2 to TRBJ2-7; the D gene is possibly TRBD2 (5 bases). Trimming took 2 bases from V and 3 from J, leaving 11 bases between them. This CDR3 has 14 amino acids. Germline V lookup: CDR1 SGHAT, CDR2 FQNNGV. The CDR3 protein is CASSLLPDYYEQYF. The CDR3 DNA sequence: TGTGCCAGCAGCTTACTCCCTGACTACTACGAGCAGTACTTC.

This clone has a single count. J is TRBJ2-2 and V is TRBV7-8; TRBD2 matches 11 bases. Per germline, CDR1 SGHVS and CDR2 FQNEAQ. The CDR3 is 18 amino acids. V trimming: 9 bases; J trimming: 4 bases; junction bases outside the gene matches: 16. CDR3 nucleotide sequence: TGTGCCAGTAGTTTTTGGGGACTAGCGGAATTAAGCACCGGGGAGCTGTTTTTT. This translates into CASSFWGLAELSTGELFF.

The gene calls are TRBV30 and TRBJ1-2; D not resolved. The CDR3 is 13 amino acids. Germline V gene lookup returns CDR1 GTSNPN and CDR2 SVGIG (reference sequence). The ends were cut back, 3 bases at V and 1 base at J, with 9 bases in the middle. This CDR3 is CAWRGRSNYGYTF. The DNA for the CDR3 is TGTGCCTGGAGGGGCAGAAGTAACTATGGCTACACCTTC.

J is TRBJ1-2 and V is TRBV9; 10 nucleotides line up with TRBD1. CDR1 is SGDLS, CDR2 YYNGEE, per germline. V dropped 0 bases and J dropped 7; count of bases not matched to a gene: 3. This CDR3 has 14 amino acids. In DNA, the CDR3 is TGTGCCAGCAGCGTAGGGGGGACAGGGGTTGGCTACACCTTC. Residues: CASSVGGTGVGYTF.

A single count supports this clone. The chain links TRBV6-5 to TRBJ1-2; 8 bases line up with TRBD1. This CDR3 contains 14 residues. Germline V lookup: CDR1 MNHEY, CDR2 SVGAGI. The trim removed 6 bases at V and 2 bases at J, leaving 5 bases unmatched. CDR3 nucleotides: TGTGCCAGCAGACCCTGGACAGGGAACTATGGCTACACCTTC. It yields the protein CASRPWTGNYGYTF.

This clone was detected once. The chain is built from TRBV4-1 and TRBJ1-3, with D unclear. This CDR3 has 16 residues. Trimming pared 0 bases from V and 2 bases from J, leaving 11 bases between. Germline V gives CDR1 MGHRA, CDR2 YSYEKL. The CDR3 loop reads CASSQDPGSTGNTIYF. CDR3 DNA: TGCGCCAGCAGCCAAGATCCAGGCAGTACTGGAAACACCATATATTTT.

The genes are TRBV6-2 or TRBV6-3 and TRBJ1-2; TRBD1 agrees at 9 bases. Losses at the gene ends were 4 bases for V and 7 bases for J; bases not matched to a gene: 4. This CDR3 has 13 amino acids. Germline V gene data show CDR1 as MNHEY and CDR2 as SVGEGT. The CDR3 spells CASSSGQGGGYTF. The CDR3 DNA is TGTGCCAGCAGTTCGGGACAGGGAGGTGGCTACACCTTC.

The chain carries TRBV5-6 and TRBJ2-7, with a weak D call TRBD2 (5 bases). CDR1 and CDR2 from the germline V gene are SGHDT and YYEEEE. This CDR3 has 12 amino acids. Trimming took 2 bases from V and 3 from J, leaving 6 bases between them. In DNA form, the CDR3 reads TGTGCCAGCAGCTTCCGGGGCTACGAGCAGTACTTC. Residues: CASSFRGYEQYF.

The rearrangement links TRBV6-5 to TRBJ1-1; perhaps TRBD1 as D (6 bases). Germline V gene data show CDR1 as MNHEY and CDR2 as SVGAGI. Trimming stripped 10 bases from V and 7 bases from J, with 19 bases between. The CDR3 runs to 13 residues. The CDR3 region has the DNA TGTGCCACCGCGGGGGGCCAAGGCGATGAAGCTTTCTTT. Amino acids: CATAGGQGDEAFF.

The chain uses TRBV5-6 and TRBJ2-7; 10 nucleotides agree with TRBD1. V was pared by 3 bases and J by 3 bases, with 15 bases of the junction left unmatched. Germline CDR1 and CDR2: SGHDT and YYEEEE. This CDR3 is 18 amino acids long. The chain's CDR3 is CASSSYTAKGQGIYEQYF. As DNA, the CDR3 is TGTGCCAGCAGCTCTTATACCGCCAAGGGACAGGGGATCTACGAGCAGTACTTC.

This clone came up once. The chain couples TRBV7-2 to TRBJ2-3; unclear D gene. In germline, CDR1 is SGHTA, CDR2 FQGNSA. V was clipped by 0 bases and J by 2 bases, with 9 bases between them. The CDR3 has 15 amino acids. CDR3 nucleotides: TGTGCCAGCAGCTTAGCGCCAGACAACACAGATACGCAGTATTTT. Translating gives CASSLAPDNTDTQYF.

The V gene is TRBV7-2, the J gene TRBJ1-5; D not resolved. CDR1 and CDR2 (germline): SGHTA, FQGNSA. There are 14 residues in the CDR3. V gave up 5 bases and J gave up 0 bases, with 8 bases separating them. The CDR3 nucleotides are TGTGCCAGCAGCGGAGCCTATAGCAATCAGCCCCAGCATTTT. Protein sequence: CASSGAYSNQPQHF. Drawing the rest from reference TRBV7-2 and TRBJ1-5, the complete variable domain is GAGVSQSPSNKVTEKGKDVELRCDPISGHTALYWYRQSLGQGLEFLIYFQGNSAPDKSGLPSDRFSAERTGGSVSTLTIQRTQQEDSAVYLCASSGAYSNQPQHFGDGTRLSIL.

This clone appeared once. The genes are TRBV29-1 and TRBJ1-3; no clear D. The CDR3 totals 14 residues. Looked up from germline, CDR1 is SQVTM and CDR2 is ANQGSEA. The ends were cut back, 6 bases at V and 0 bases at J, with 12 bases in the middle. CDR3 sequence reads: CSVIRDFSGNTIYF. CDR3 nucleotides: TGCAGCGTAATCCGGGATTTCTCTGGAAACACCATATATTTT.

J is TRBJ2-5 and V is TRBV6-2 or TRBV6-3; D gene ambiguous. The CDR3 contains 12 residues. Germline CDR1 is MNHEY and CDR2 is SVGEGT. V was trimmed by 4 bases and J by 5 bases, leaving 8 bases between them. Here the CDR3 reads CASSFTEETQYF. Written as DNA, the CDR3 is TGTGCCAGCAGTTTTACTGAGGAGACCCAGTACTTC.